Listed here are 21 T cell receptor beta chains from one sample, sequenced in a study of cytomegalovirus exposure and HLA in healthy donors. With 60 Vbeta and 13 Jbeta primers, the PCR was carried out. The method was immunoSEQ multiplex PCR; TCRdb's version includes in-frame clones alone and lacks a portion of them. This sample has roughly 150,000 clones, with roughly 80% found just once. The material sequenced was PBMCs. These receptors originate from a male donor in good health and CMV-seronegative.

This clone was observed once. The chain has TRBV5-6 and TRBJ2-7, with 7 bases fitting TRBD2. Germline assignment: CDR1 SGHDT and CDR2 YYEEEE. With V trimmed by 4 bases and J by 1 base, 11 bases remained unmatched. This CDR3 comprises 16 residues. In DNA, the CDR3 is TGTGCCAGCAGCAGGGATCTGGCGGGGGTATCCTACGAGCAGTACTTC. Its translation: CASSRDLAGVSYEQYF.

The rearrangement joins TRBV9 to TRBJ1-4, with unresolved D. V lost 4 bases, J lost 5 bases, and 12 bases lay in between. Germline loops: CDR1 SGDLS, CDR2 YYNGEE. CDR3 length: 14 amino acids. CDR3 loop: CASSLHSGNEKLFF. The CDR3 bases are TGTGCCAGCAGCCTTCACAGCGGAAATGAAAAACTGTTTTTT.

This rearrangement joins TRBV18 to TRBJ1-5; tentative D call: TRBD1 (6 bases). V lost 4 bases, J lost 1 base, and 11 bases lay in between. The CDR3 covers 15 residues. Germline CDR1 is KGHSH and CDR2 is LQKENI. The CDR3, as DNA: TGTGCCAGCTCACAGGGGGGGGAGAGCAATCAGCCCCAGCATTTT. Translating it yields CASSQGGESNQPQHF.

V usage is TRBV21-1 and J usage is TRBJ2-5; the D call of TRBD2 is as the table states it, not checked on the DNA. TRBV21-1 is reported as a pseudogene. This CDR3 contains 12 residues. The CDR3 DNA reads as TGTGCCAGCAGCAAGAGAGAGTCAGCGCAGTACTTC. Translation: CASSKRESAQYF.

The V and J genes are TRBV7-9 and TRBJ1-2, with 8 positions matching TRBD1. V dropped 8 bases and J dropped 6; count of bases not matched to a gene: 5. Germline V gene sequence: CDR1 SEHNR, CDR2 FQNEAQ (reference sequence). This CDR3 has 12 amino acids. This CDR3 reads CASDGQGHGYTF. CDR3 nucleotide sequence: TGTGCCAGCGATGGACAGGGACATGGCTACACCTTC.

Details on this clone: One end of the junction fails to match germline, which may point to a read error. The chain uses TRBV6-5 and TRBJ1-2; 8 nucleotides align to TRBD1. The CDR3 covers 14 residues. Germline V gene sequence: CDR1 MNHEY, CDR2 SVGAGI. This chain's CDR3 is CAISGKQGGNGYTF. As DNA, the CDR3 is TGTGCCATCAGTGGAAAACAGGGGGGGAATGGCTACACCTTC.

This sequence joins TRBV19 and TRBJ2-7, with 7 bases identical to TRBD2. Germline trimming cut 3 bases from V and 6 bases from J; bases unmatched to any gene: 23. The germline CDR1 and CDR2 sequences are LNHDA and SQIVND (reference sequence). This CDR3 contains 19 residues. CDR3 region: CASSIKGLAAVPSPIEQYF. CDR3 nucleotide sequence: TGTGCCAGTAGTATCAAAGGGCTAGCGGCCGTTCCATCCCCGATCGAGCAGTACTTC.

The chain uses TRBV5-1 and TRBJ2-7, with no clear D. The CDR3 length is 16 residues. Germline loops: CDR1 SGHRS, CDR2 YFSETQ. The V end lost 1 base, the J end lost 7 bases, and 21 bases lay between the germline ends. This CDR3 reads CASSLYTIPAVREQYF. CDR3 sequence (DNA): TGCGCCAGCAGCTTGTACACAATCCCCGCCGTGAGGGAGCAGTACTTC.

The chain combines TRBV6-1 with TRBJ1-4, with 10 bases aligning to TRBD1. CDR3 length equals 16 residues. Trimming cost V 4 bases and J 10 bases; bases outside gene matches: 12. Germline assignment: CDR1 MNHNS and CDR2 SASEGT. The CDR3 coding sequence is TGTGCCAGCAGTGCCGCGGTAGGACAGGGGGGAGGAAAACTGTTTTTT. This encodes CASSAAVGQGGGKLFF.

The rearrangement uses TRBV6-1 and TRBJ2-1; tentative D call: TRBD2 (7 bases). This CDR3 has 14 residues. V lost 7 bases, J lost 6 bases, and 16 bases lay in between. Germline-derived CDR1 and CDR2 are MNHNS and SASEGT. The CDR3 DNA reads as TGTGCCAGCACCTCAAGGGAGGGGGGCAATGAGCAGTTCTTC. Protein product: CASTSREGGNEQFF.

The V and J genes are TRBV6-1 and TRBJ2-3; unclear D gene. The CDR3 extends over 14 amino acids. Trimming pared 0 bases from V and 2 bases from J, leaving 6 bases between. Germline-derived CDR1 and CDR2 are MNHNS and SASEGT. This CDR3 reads CASSEARYTDTQYF. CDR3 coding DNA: TGTGCCAGCAGTGAAGCGCGGTACACAGATACGCAGTATTTT.

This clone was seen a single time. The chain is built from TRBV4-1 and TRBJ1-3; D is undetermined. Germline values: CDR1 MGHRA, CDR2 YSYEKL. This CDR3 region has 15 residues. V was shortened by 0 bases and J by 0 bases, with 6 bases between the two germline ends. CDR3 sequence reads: CASSQEAYSGNTIYF. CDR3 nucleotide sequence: TGCGCCAGCAGCCAAGAGGCATACTCTGGAAACACCATATATTTT.

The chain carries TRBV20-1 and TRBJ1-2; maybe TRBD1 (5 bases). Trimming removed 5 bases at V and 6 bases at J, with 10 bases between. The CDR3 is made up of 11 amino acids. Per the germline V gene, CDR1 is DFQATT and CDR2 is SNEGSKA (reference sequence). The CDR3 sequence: CSAALGDGYTF. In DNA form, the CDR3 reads TGCAGTGCTGCCTTAGGGGATGGCTACACCTTC.

CDR3 sequence: CASSLGLAYNEQFF. The DNA of the CDR3 is TGTGCCAGCAGCCTGGGACTAGCGTACAATGAGCAGTTCTTC. V gene TRBV28 combines with J gene TRBJ2-1; 10 bases are a match to TRBD2. This CDR3 has 14 amino acids. With 6 bases clipped from V and 4 bases from J, the junction kept 3 bases outside the gene matches. Looked up from germline, CDR1 is MDHEN and CDR2 is SYDVKM.

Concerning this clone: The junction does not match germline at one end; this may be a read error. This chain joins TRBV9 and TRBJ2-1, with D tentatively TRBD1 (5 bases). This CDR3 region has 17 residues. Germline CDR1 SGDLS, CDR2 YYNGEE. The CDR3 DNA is TGTGCCAGCAGCGTAGCTATTCAGGGCGTCTCCGACAATGAGCAGTTCTTC. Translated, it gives CASSVAIQGVSDNEQFF.

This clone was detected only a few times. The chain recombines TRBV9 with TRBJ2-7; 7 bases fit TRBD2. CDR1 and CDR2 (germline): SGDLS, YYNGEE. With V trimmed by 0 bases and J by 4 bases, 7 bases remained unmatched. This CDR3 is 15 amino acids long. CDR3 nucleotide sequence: TGTGCCAGCAGCGTAGCCGATCTGGGAGGGTACGAGCAGTACTTC. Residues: CASSVADLGGYEQYF.

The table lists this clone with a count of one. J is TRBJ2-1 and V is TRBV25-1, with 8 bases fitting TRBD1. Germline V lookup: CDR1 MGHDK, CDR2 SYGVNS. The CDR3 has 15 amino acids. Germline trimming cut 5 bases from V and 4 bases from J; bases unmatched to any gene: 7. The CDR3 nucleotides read TGTGCCAGCAGTCAGGGGGCGATGAGGTACAATGAGCAGTTCTTC. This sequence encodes CASSQGAMRYNEQFF.

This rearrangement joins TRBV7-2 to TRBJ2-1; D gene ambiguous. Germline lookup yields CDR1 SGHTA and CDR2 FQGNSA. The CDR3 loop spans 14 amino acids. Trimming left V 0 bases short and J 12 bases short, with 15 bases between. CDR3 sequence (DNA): TGTGCCAGCAGCTTAGCGGGCATGGGCAACTCGCAGTTCTTC. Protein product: CASSLAGMGNSQFF.

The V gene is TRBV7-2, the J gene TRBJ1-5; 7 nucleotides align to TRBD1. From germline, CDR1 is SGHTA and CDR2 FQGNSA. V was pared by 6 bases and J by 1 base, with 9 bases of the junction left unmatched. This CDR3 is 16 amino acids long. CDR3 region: CASRSFNRGSNQPQHF. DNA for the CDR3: TGTGCCAGCAGATCTTTCAACAGGGGAAGCAATCAGCCCCAGCATTTT.

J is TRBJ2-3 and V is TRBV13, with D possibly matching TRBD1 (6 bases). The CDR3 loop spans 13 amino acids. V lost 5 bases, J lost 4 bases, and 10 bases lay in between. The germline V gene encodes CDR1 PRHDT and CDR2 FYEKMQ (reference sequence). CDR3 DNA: TGTGCCAGCAGCCAACAGGGATCAGATACGCAGTATTTT. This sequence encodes CASSQQGSDTQYF.

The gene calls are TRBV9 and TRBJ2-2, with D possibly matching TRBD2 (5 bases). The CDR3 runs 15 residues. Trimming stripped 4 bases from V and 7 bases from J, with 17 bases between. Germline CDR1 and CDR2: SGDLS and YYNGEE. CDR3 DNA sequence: TGTGCCAGCAGCTCCGGAGGTTCCACCTTCGGGGAGCTGTTTTTT. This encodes CASSSGGSTFGELFF.